This T cell receptor (beta chain) was sequenced for a study of blood T cell repertoires in COVID-19. Turning to the study itself: Specimens from acute and convalescent COVID-19 originated in the United States, Italy and Spain. In each case, the material was cDNA or gDNA derived from T cells, B-cell-depleted T cells, or PBMCs.

Generated by immunoSEQ multiplex PCR, the TCRdb table keeps only in-frame clones and is missing some. This sample has fewer than 200,000 clones; 75% to 90% occur once, and the top ten carry 7.6%. Seattle patient enrollment occurred during active infection, with longitudinal follow-up thereafter. The germline V gene has CDR1 SGHDT and CDR2 YYEEEE. The CDR3 spans 16 residues. After removal of 4 bases from V and 4 bases from J, the junction contained 9 bases not matched to a gene. Sequences were obtained from peripheral blood. The V call is TRBV5-6, the J call TRBJ1-1; 11 nucleotides align to TRBD1. The TCR was taken from a woman in her 70s with COVID-19, enrolled during active disease. In DNA form, the CDR3 reads TGTGCCAGCAGCCCCCTGGGGGGGACAGGGGGCACTGAAGCTTTCTTT. This encodes CASSPLGGTGGTEAFF.